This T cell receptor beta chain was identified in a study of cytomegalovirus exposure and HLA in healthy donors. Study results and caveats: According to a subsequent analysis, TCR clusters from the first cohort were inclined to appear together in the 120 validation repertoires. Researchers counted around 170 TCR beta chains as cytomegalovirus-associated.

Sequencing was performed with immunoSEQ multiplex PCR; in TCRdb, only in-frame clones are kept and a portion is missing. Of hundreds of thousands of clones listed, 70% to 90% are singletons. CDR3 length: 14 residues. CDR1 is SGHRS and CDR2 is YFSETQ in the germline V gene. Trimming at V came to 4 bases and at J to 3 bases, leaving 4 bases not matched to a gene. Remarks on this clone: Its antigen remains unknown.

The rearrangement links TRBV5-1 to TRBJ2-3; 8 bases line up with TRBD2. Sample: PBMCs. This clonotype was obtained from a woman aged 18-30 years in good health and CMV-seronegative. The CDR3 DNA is TGCGCCAGCAGCCCGGGACTAGTGACAGATACGCAGTATTTT. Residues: CASSPGLVTDTQYF.